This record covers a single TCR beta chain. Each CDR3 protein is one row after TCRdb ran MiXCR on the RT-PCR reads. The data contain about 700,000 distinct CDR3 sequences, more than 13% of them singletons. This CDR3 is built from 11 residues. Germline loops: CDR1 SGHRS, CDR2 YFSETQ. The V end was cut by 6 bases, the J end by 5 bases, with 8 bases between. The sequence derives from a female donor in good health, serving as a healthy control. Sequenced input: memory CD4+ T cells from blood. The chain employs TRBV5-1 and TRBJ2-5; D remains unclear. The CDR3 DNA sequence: TGCGCCAGCAAAGTATGGGAGACCCAGTACTTC. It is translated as CASKVWETQYF.